This T cell receptor beta chain was captured in a study of cytomegalovirus exposure and HLA in healthy donors. Study outcomes and limitations: An observed cluster of highly shared sequence variants was recorded as a likely sequencing artifact. Cytomegalovirus status was reportedly diagnosed by the classifier with high sensitivity and specificity. There were some V segments, including TRBV6-2 and TRBV6-3, excluded as indistinguishable.

Points on this clone: Its antigen is not identified.

Primers included in the PCR were 60 Vbeta and 13 Jbeta primers. Assay used: immunoSEQ multiplex PCR; TCRdb lists only in-frame clones, some missing. In the table there are some 99,000 clones, roughly 80% of which are singletons. CDR1 and CDR2 from the germline V gene are SSHAT and FNYEAQ (reference sequence). The trim removed 5 bases at V and 1 base at J, leaving 5 bases unmatched. This CDR3 region has 16 residues. The sequencing input was PBMCs. This chain links TRBV7-7 with TRBJ2-6, with 7 bases fitting TRBD1. The receptor was derived from a man between 40 and 49 years old in good health and CMV-seronegative. Here the CDR3 DNA reads TGTGCCAGCAGCCCTCAGACAGGGTCTGGGGCCAACGTCCTGACTTTC. Translating it yields CASSPQTGSGANVLTF. The whole variable domain, remainder taken from reference TRBV7-7 and TRBJ2-6, is GAGVSQSPRYKVTKRGQDVTLRCDPISSHATLYWYQQALGQGPEFLTYFNYEAQPDKSGLPSDRFSAERPEGSISTLTIQRTEQRDSAMYRCASSPQTGSGANVLTFGAGSRLTVL.